One sample yielded the 20 T cell receptor beta chains listed below, sequenced in a study of blood T cell repertoires in COVID-19. Profiled with immunoSEQ multiplex PCR; TCRdb holds only in-frame clones, not every one. The table has 400,000 to 500,000 clones, 88% seen once. The sequenced material came from PBMCs or T cells enriched from blood (not recorded which). These receptors all come from a woman in her thirties or forties who had recovered from COVID-19.

The chain carries TRBV5-4 and TRBJ2-7; 8 positions match TRBD2. V shed 4 bases, J shed 0 bases, and the junction held 6 bases outside the gene matches. Germline loops: CDR1 SGHNT, CDR2 YYREEE (reference sequence). The CDR3 contains 15 residues. In DNA, the CDR3 is TGTGCCAGCAGCACACCGGGACTAGGCTCCTACGAGCAGTACTTC. Translating gives CASSTPGLGSYEQYF.

The chain uses TRBV9 and TRBJ2-1; 12 bases line up with TRBD2. The CDR3 is 15 residues long. Germline V gene lookup returns CDR1 SGDLS and CDR2 YYNGEE. V lost 2 bases and J lost 4; bases outside the gene matches: 1. The CDR3 DNA follows: TGTGCCAGCAGCGTGACTAGCGGGAGTTACAATGAGCAGTTCTTC. It specifies CASSVTSGSYNEQFF.

The chain links TRBV7-2 to TRBJ2-7, with TRBD1 identical over 9 bases. The CDR3 has 16 amino acids. Per germline, CDR1 SGHTA and CDR2 FQGNSA. Germline trimming cut 5 bases from V and 2 bases from J; bases unmatched to any gene: 10. DNA for the CDR3: TGTGCCAGCAGCCCAGGGACAGGGTTTGTGACCTACGAGCAGTACTTC. This sequence encodes CASSPGTGFVTYEQYF.

J is TRBJ1-2 and V is TRBV7-9; 10 nucleotides match TRBD1. V lost 3 bases and J lost 8; bases outside the gene matches: 6. From germline, CDR1 is SEHNR and CDR2 FQNEAQ (reference sequence). The CDR3 has 14 residues. CDR3 coding DNA: TGTGCCAGCAGCTTGGACAGGGGGTTCGGAGGCTACACCTTC. This codes for CASSLDRGFGGYTF.

This clone was detected a few times. The CDR3 nucleotides read TGTGCCTCCTGGAACGGCCGGGACTCTCGTACCTACGAGCAGTACTTC. This codes for CASWNGRDSRTYEQYF. The V gene is TRBV19, the J gene TRBJ2-7, with D maybe TRBD2 (6 bases). The CDR3 sequence is 16 residues long. Germline values: CDR1 LNHDA, CDR2 SQIVND (reference sequence). Between the trimmed V and J ends, which lost 11 bases and 2 bases, there was a span of 25 bases.

The chain has TRBV4-2 and TRBJ2-7; 7 nucleotides match TRBD2. The CDR3 has 15 amino acids. Germline-derived CDR1 and CDR2 are LGHNA and YNFKEQ. Trimming at V came to 0 bases and at J to 0 bases, leaving 2 bases not matched to a gene. The CDR3 is CASSQEWTSSYEQYF. DNA of the CDR3: TGTGCCAGCAGCCAAGAGTGGACTAGCTCCTACGAGCAGTACTTC.

The gene calls are TRBV9 and TRBJ1-1; D might be TRBD1 (5 bases). The CDR3 is 19 amino acids. Between the trimmed V and J ends, which lost 1 base and 7 bases, there was a span of 29 bases. Germline V CDR1 and CDR2: SGDLS, YYNGEE. CDR3 in DNA: TGTGCCAGCAGCGTATACCCGTTGGGGGGGATCCGGTCGGGCGATGAAGCTTTCTTT. Translation gives CASSVYPLGGIRSGDEAFF.

The rearrangement uses TRBV19 and TRBJ2-7; 9 bases line up with TRBD2. The junction had 4 bases not matched to a gene; V was cut back by 3 bases and J by 1 base. CDR1 and CDR2 from the germline V gene are LNHDA and SQIVND (reference sequence). This CDR3 contains 15 residues. The CDR3 protein is CASSIPSGKSYEQYF. The CDR3 DNA reads TGTGCCAGTAGTATTCCTAGCGGGAAGTCCTACGAGCAGTACTTC. Combining the CDR3 with reference TRBV19 and TRBJ2-7 gives the whole variable domain DGGITQSPKYLFRKEGQNVTLSCEQNLNHDAMYWYRQDPGQGLRLIYYSQIVNDFQKGDIAEGYSVSREKKESFPLTVTSAQKNPTAFYLCASSIPSGKSYEQYFGPGTRLTVT.

V is TRBV4-2 and J is TRBJ1-1; 7 nucleotides match TRBD1. This CDR3 has 14 amino acids. The ends lost 4 bases at V and 1 base at J; junction bases unmatched: 3. Germline CDR1 LGHNA, CDR2 YNFKEQ. The CDR3 region has the DNA TGTGCCAGCAGCCCCAGGGGGGAGAACACTGAAGCTTTCTTT. This sequence encodes CASSPRGENTEAFF.

The chain is built from TRBV2 and TRBJ2-7, with 9 bases that match TRBD1. Looked up from germline, CDR1 is SNHLY and CDR2 is FYNNEI. CDR3 size: 15 residues. V trimming: 5 bases; J trimming: 5 bases; junction bases outside the gene matches: 10. CDR3 in amino acids: CASSPPGQGIHEQYF. The CDR3 nucleotides read TGTGCCAGCAGTCCACCGGGACAGGGAATCCACGAGCAGTACTTC.

The chain uses TRBV7-2 and TRBJ2-5, with 8 positions matching TRBD2. CDR1 is SGHTA and CDR2 is FQGNSA in the germline V gene. V trimming: 8 bases; J trimming: 1 base; junction bases outside the gene matches: 3. This CDR3 has 13 amino acids. In nucleotides, the CDR3 is TGTGCCAGCCTAAGCGGGAGCCAAGAGACCCAGTACTTC. Protein sequence: CASLSGSQETQYF.

The chain links TRBV13 to TRBJ1-3; no definite D call. Germline CDR1 is PRHDT and CDR2 is FYEKMQ (reference sequence). The CDR3 has 16 amino acids. The V and J ends lost 2 bases and 0 bases respectively, with 11 bases between them. CDR3 nucleotides: TGTGCCAGCAGCTTAAATCTCCCTAGCTCTGGAAACACCATATATTTT. Protein sequence: CASSLNLPSSGNTIYF.

The chain combines TRBV6-6 with TRBJ2-3; weak D call: TRBD2 (6 bases). The CDR3 runs 18 residues. The germline V and J ends were trimmed by 5 bases and 0 bases, with 21 bases remaining between them. Germline lookup yields CDR1 MNHNY and CDR2 SVGAGI (reference sequence). The CDR3 reads CASSPSPGGLISTDTQYF. In nucleotides, the CDR3 is TGTGCCAGCAGTCCATCCCCGGGCGGACTAATTAGCACAGATACGCAGTATTTT.

This rearrangement joins TRBV12-5 to TRBJ1-5; 7 bases align to TRBD1. Germline lookup yields CDR1 LGHNT and CDR2 FRNRAP. The CDR3 has 15 amino acids. The trim removed 1 base at V and 4 bases at J, leaving 4 bases unmatched. The CDR3 loop is CASGLDYRGNQPQHF. CDR3 coding DNA: TGTGCTAGTGGTTTGGATTACAGGGGTAATCAGCCCCAGCATTTT.

The chain is built from TRBV7-9 and TRBJ1-1; the match to TRBD1 covers 7 bases. This CDR3 has 13 amino acids. V was pared by 5 bases and J by 6 bases, with 6 bases of the junction left unmatched. Germline CDR1 SEHNR, CDR2 FQNEAQ (reference sequence). The CDR3 loop is CASSHRGNAEAFF. Written as DNA, the CDR3 is TGTGCCAGCAGCCACAGGGGAAACGCTGAAGCTTTCTTT.

This clone was observed a few times. The chain is built from TRBV29-1 and TRBJ2-1, with 9 bases that match TRBD2. The germline V gene encodes CDR1 SQVTM and CDR2 ANQGSEA. This CDR3 contains 15 residues. J was trimmed by 0 bases and V by 1 base; bases with no gene match: 1. CDR3 region: CSVEGLAASYNEQFF. CDR3 nucleotides: TGCAGCGTTGAAGGACTAGCGGCCTCCTACAATGAGCAGTTCTTC.

V and J are TRBV3-1 (or the pseudogene TRBV3-2) and TRBJ2-3, with a weak D call TRBD2 (6 bases). The CDR3 loop spans 16 amino acids. Looked up from germline, CDR1 is LGHDT and CDR2 is YNNKEL (reference sequence). V lost 0 bases and J 6 bases, leaving 16 bases between the germline ends. Here the CDR3 DNA reads TGTGCCAGCAGCCAAGAGGGGGGACCAGCGCCGGATACGCAGTATTTT. This codes for CASSQEGGPAPDTQYF.

The chain carries TRBV9 and TRBJ1-4, with no clear D. The CDR3 is made up of 15 amino acids. Germline V gives CDR1 SGDLS, CDR2 YYNGEE. Trimming cost V 5 bases and J 2 bases, with 13 bases left between them. The CDR3 sequence is CASSHGDSTNEKLFF. The CDR3 DNA is TGTGCCAGCAGTCACGGGGATAGTACTAATGAAAAACTGTTTTTT.

The V call is TRBV6-5, the J call TRBJ2-1; 10 bases match TRBD2. Germline CDR1 and CDR2: MNHEY and SVGAGI. Trimming took 8 bases from V and 8 from J; bases not matched to a gene: 12. This CDR3 contains 15 residues. CDR3 loop: CASRPGLATWDEQFF. The CDR3 DNA reads TGTGCCAGCCGACCGGGACTAGCGACTTGGGATGAGCAGTTCTTC.

In DNA form, the CDR3 reads TGTGCCAGCAGCGGAAGGACAGGGGGCGGCGGTCAGCCCCAGCATTTT. It is translated as CASSGRTGGGGQPQHF. The chain couples TRBV11-2 to TRBJ1-5; 11 bases map to TRBD1. The germline V gene encodes CDR1 SGHAT and CDR2 FQNNGV. The CDR3 runs 16 residues. V lost 5 bases, J lost 6 bases, and 9 bases stayed unmatched.